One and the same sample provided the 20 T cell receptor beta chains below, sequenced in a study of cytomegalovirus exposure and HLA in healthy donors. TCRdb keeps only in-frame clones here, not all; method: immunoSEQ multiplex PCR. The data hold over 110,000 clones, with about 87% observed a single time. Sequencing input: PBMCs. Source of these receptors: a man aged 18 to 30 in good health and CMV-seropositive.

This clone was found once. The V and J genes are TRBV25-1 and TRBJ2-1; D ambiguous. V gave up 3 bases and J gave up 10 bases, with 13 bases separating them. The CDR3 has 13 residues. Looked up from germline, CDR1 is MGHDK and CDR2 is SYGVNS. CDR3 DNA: TGTGCCAGCAGTGATTCGGTACTCCGGGAGCAGTTCTTC. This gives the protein CASSDSVLREQFF.

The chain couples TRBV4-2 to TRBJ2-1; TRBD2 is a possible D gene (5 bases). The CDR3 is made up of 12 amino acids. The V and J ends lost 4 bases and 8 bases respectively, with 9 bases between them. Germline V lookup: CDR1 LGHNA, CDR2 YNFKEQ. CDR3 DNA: TGTGCCAGCAGCCCGGGATGGGATGAGCAGTTCTTC. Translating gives CASSPGWDEQFF.

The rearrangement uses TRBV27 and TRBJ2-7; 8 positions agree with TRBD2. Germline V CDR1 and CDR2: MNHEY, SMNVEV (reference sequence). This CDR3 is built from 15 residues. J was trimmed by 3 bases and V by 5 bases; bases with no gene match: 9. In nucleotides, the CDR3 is TGTGCCAGCAGTCCCGGGGGGGGTCGGCTCTACGAGCAGTACTTC. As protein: CASSPGGGRLYEQYF.

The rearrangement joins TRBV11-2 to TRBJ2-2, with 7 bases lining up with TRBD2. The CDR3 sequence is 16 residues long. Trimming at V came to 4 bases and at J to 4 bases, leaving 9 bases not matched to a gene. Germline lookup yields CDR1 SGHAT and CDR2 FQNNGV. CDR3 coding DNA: TGTGCCAGCAGCTCATTACTGGGAGGGACCACCGGGGAGCTGTTTTTT. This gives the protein CASSSLLGGTTGELFF.

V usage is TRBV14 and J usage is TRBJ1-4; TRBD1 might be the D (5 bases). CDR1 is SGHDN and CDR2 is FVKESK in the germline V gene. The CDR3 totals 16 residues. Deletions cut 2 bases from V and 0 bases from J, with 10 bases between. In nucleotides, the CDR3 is TGTGCCAGCAGCCAAATCGACAGTGCAACTAATGAAAAACTGTTTTTT. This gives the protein CASSQIDSATNEKLFF.

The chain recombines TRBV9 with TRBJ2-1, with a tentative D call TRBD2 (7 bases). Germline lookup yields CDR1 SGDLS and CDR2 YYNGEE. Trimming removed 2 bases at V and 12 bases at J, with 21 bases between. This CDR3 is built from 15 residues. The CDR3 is CASSVETGGSSRQFF. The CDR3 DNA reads TGTGCCAGCAGCGTTGAGACGGGGGGCTCTTCTCGGCAGTTCTTC.

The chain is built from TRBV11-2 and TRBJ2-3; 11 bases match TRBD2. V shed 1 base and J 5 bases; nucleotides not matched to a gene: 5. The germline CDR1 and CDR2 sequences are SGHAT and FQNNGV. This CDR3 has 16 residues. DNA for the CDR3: TGTGCCAGCAGCTTAGTAGCGGGGGGGTCAAGAGATACGCAGTATTTT. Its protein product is CASSLVAGGSRDTQYF.

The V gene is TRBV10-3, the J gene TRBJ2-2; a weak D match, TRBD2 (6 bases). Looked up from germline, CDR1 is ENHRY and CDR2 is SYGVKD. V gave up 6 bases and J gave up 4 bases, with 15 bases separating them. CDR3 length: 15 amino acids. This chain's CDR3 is CAISPGLRTTGELFF. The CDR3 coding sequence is TGTGCCATCAGCCCGGGACTCCGGACCACCGGGGAGCTGTTTTTT.

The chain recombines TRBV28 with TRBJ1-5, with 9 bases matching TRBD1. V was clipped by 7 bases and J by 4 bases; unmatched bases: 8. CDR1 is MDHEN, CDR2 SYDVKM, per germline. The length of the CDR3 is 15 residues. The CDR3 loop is CASKSQGARNQPQHF. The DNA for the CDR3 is TGTGCCAGCAAATCACAGGGGGCAAGGAATCAGCCCCAGCATTTT.

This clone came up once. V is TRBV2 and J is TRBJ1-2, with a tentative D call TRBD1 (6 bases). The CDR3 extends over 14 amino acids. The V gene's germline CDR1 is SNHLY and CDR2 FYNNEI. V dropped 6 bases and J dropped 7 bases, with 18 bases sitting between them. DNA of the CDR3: TGTGCCAGCAGGGGCGTGAGGGGGGGCAGTGGCTACACCTTC. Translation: CASRGVRGGSGYTF.

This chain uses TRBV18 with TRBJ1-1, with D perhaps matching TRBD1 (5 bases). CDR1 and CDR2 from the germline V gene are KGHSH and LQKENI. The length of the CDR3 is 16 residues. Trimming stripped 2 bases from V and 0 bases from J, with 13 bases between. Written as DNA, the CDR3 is TGTGCCAGCTCACCAATTCGGCAGGGTGTGAACACTGAAGCTTTCTTT. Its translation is CASSPIRQGVNTEAFF.

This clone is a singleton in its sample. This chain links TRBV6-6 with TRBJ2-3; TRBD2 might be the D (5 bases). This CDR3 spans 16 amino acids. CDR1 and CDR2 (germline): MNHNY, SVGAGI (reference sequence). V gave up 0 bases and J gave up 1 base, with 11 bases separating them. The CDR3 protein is CASSYSRLAGTDTQYF. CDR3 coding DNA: TGTGCCAGCAGTTACTCGAGGCTAGCTGGCACAGATACGCAGTATTTT.

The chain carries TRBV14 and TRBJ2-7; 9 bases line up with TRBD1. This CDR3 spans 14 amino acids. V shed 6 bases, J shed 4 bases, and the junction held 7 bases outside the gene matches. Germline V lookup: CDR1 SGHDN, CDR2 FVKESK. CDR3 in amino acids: CASREQGAGYEQYF. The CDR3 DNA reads TGTGCCAGCAGAGAACAGGGGGCGGGATACGAGCAGTACTTC.

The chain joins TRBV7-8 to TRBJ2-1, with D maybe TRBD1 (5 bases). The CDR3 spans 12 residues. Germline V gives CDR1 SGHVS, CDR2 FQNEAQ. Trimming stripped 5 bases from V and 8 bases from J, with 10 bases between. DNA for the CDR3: TGTGCCAGCAGCCTCCAGGGCCATGAGCAGTTCTTC. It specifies CASSLQGHEQFF.

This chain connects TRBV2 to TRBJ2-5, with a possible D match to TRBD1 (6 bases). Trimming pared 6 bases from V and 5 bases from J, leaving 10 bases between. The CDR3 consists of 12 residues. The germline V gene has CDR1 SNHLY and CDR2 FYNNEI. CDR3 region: CASSDRWETQYF. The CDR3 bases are TGTGCCAGCAGCGACAGGTGGGAGACCCAGTACTTC. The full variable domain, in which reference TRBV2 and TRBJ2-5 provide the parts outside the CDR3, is EPEVTQTPSHQVTQMGQEVILRCVPISNHLYFYWYRQILGQKVEFLVSFYNNEISEKSEIFDDQFSVERPDGSNFTLKIRSTKLEDSAMYFCASSDRWETQYFGPGTRLLVL.

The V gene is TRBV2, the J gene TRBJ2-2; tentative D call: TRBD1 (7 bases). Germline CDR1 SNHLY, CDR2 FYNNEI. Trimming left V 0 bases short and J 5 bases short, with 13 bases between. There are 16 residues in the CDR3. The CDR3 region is CASSEAGAGGTGELFF. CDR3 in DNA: TGTGCCAGCAGTGAAGCCGGGGCAGGGGGGACCGGGGAGCTGTTTTTT.

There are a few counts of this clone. DNA of the CDR3: TGTGCCAGCAGCCAATTAACTAGCGGGAGCTCTCAGGATGAGCAGTTCTTC. Translation: CASSQLTSGSSQDEQFF. The chain carries TRBV14 and TRBJ2-1, with TRBD2 matching over 11 bases. The CDR3 is 17 residues long. From germline, CDR1 is SGHDN and CDR2 FVKESK. V shed 2 bases, J shed 8 bases, and the junction held 11 bases outside the gene matches.

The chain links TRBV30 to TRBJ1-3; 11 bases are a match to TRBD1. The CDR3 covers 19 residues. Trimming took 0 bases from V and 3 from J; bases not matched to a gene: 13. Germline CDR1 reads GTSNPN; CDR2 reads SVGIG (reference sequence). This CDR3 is CAWSVPLGTGGHLGNTIYF. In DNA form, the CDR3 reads TGTGCCTGGAGTGTACCCCTAGGGACAGGGGGTCACCTTGGAAACACCATATATTTT.

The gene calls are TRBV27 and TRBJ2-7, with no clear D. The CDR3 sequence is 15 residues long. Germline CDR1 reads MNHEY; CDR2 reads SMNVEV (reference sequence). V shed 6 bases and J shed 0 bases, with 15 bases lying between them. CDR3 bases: TGTGCCAGCAGCCAGACACGGATCAACTCCTACGAGCAGTACTTC. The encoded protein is CASSQTRINSYEQYF.

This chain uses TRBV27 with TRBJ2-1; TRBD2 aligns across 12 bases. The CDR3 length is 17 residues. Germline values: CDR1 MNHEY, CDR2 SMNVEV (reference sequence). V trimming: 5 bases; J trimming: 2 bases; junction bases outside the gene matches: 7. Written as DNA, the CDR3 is TGTGCCAGCAGTCTTCGGACTAGCGGGATTACCTACAATGAGCAGTTCTTC. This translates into CASSLRTSGITYNEQFF.